The clone carrying this T cell receptor (beta chain) appeared a single time. What it recognizes is unknown. TCR alpha and TCR beta cDNA libraries carrying sample barcodes and UMIs came from 5'RACE with constant-segment primers. Via MiXCR, TCRdb re-called the 5' RACE reads, giving one row per CDR3 protein. The data contain fewer than 60,000 distinct CDR3 sequences, 25% to 35% of them singletons. This sample is drawn from a study of T-cell memory formation after mild COVID-19. Study-wide results and limits: Cross-reactive memory appears to have joined, as suggested by some responding clones showing up in pre-infection memory. From day 15 to 85, contracting clones were balanced between CD4 and CD8, whereas later expanders leaned toward CD4+.

From germline, CDR1 is LGHNA and CDR2 YSLEER. The CDR3 spans 15 residues. With V trimmed by 2 bases and J by 8 bases, 4 bases remained unmatched. The rearrangement links TRBV4-3 to TRBJ1-4; 11 nucleotides line up with TRBD1. The sequenced sample was PBMCs or a T cell subset sorted from them (not recorded which). The sequence was collected from a man between 18 and 35 years old who had mild COVID-19 (a few samples of this study predate the infection). Cell type and time point are not known. In DNA form, the CDR3 reads TGCGCCAGCAGCCAAAGGGGACAGGGGGGGGAAAAACTGTTTTTT. Translation gives CASSQRGQGGEKLFF.